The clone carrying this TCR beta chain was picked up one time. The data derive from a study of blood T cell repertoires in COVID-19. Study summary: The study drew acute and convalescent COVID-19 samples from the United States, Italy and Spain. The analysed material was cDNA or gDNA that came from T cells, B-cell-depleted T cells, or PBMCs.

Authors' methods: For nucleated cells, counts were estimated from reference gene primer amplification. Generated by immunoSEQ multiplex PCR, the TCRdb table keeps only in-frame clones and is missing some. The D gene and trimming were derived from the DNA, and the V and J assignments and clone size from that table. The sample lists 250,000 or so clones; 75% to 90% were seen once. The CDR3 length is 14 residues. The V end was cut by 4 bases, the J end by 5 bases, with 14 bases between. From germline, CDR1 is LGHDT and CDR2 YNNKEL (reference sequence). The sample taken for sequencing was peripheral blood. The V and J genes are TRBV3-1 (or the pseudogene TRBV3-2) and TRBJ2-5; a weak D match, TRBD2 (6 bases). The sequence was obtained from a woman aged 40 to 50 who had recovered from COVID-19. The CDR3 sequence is CASSRFSGGETQYF. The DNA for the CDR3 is TGTGCCAGCAGCCGTTTTAGCGGAGGGGAGACCCAGTACTTC.